This T cell receptor beta chain was found in a study of shared clonotypes between healthy human individuals. Study at large: The donors, a couple of women and a few men, were aged 18 to 49.

Naive CD8 cells lacked CD45RO, underwent positive selection for CCR7 and left out terminally differentiated effector memory CD45RA+ cells. The healthy adult donors were HIV-negative and reported no recent acute infections or vaccinations. Study results and limitations: Collection of samples was limited to blood; tissue repertoires likely differ.

As processed by the authors: Sequence data from immunoSEQ were junction-only and lacked quality scores; consequently, filtering differed. Sequenced by immunoSEQ multiplex PCR; TCRdb stores in-frame clones only, minus some. V and J calls and clone size come straight from that table; D and trimming were deduced from the DNA. The data hold about 750,000 clones, with 80% to 95% observed a single time. Germline assignment: CDR1 MGHRA and CDR2 YSYEKL. The CDR3 loop spans 13 amino acids. J gave up 10 bases and V 1 base, and 5 bases lay outside the gene matches. This clone occurred once. Its antigen is not known.

The sequencing input was naive CD8+ T cells sorted from blood. This chain uses TRBV4-1 with TRBJ1-2, with 8 bases matching TRBD1. This clonotype was sampled from a man aged 25-40 years in good health. CDR3 in DNA: TGCGCCAGCAGCCAAGTCCAGGACAGGGCCTACACCTTC. It specifies CASSQVQDRAYTF.